A selection of T cell receptor beta chains follows, all from one sample in a study of blood T cell repertoires in COVID-19. Clones were sequenced by immunoSEQ multiplex PCR, and TCRdb holds only the in-frame ones, with some missing. The sample has about 230,000 clones; 65% to 90% are singletons. Sequencing was done on a sample of peripheral blood. Source of these receptors: a woman aged 45-65 years with acute or convalescent COVID-19. Both conserved end residues are part of each CDR3. D genes are given only for firm matches. Not every row has a clone size; where given, it reads once, few, many or a size class.

>TRBJ1-1|NA|NA|TRBV6-6
TGTGCCAGCAGCACAGGGACCACTGAAGCTTTCTTT
CASSTGTTEAFF
>TRBJ1-6|NA|NA|TRBV5-1
TGCGCCAGCAGCTTGGCCTCCGAGGGTAATTCACCCCTCCACTTT
CASSLASEGNSPLHF
>TRBJ1-1|NA|NA|TRBV2
TGTGCCAGCATCCGCAGGGAAAACACTGAAGCTTTCTTT
CASIRRENTEAFF
>TRBJ2-1|NA|NA|TRBV28
TGTGCCAGCAGTTTGTGGAGGGGTGAGCAGTTCTTC
CASSLWRGEQFF
>TRBJ2-5|NA|NA|TRBV3-1/TRBV3-2
TGTGCCAGCAGCCAACTAAGAAGGGACTCCACCCAGTACTTC
CASSQLRRDSTQYF
>TRBJ2-5|NA|NA|TRBV28
TGTGCCAGCAGTTGGGGCCCGGAGACCCAGTACTTC
CASSWGPETQYF
>TRBJ2-2|NA|NA|TRBV10-1
TGCGCCAGCAGTTCAATCCGGGGCGGGGAGCTGTTTTTT
CASSSIRGGELFF
>TRBJ2-1|TRBD2|NA|TRBV19
TGTGCCAGTAGTATGGGACTAGGATACCCTAATGAGCAGTTCTTC
CASSMGLGYPNEQFF
>TRBJ2-5|TRBD2|few|TRBV7-9
TGTGCCAGCAGCCTACAAGCGGGAGTCGGAGAGACCCAGTACTTC
CASSLQAGVGETQYF
>TRBJ1-1|TRBD1|NA|TRBV3-1/TRBV3-2
TGTGCCAGCAGCAGGGGACAGTTTTTCATGAACACTGAAGCTTTCTTT
CASSRGQFFMNTEAFF
>TRBJ2-1|NA|NA|TRBV14
TGTGCCAGCAGCTCTAGTTTCAATGAGCAGTTCTTC
CASSSSFNEQFF
>TRBJ2-7|NA|NA|TRBV3-1/TRBV3-2
TGTGCCAGCAGCCCTCAGGCTTGGGACGAGCAGTACTTC
CASSPQAWDEQYF
>TRBJ1-1|NA|NA|TRBV6-6
TGTGCCAGCAGCGTAGGGGGGGCTAATCTGAACACTGAAGCTTTCTTT
CASSVGGANLNTEAFF
>TRBJ1-5|NA|NA|TRBV5-1
TGCGCCAGTGCACAGGGAGCGGATCAGCCCCAGCATTTT
CASAQGADQPQHF
>TRBJ2-1|NA|few|TRBV27
TGTGCCAGCAGTTTGGGCCACCCATACTACAATGAGCAGTTCTTC
CASSLGHPYYNEQFF
>TRBJ1-2|TRBD1|NA|TRBV29-1
TGCAGCGTTCAGGGGGACCTCGAAGACGGCTACACCTTC
CSVQGDLEDGYTF
>TRBJ2-2|NA|few|TRBV5-1
TGCGCCAGCAGGGACAGACAGGTGTCCGGGGAGCTGTTTTTT
CASRDRQVSGELFF
>TRBJ2-1|NA|few|TRBV4-3
TGCGCCAGCAGCCAAGATATTATGGGCCGTGAGCAGTTCTTC
CASSQDIMGREQFF
>TRBJ2-1|NA|NA|TRBV5-1
TGCGCCAGCAGCATTAGACAGACAAACAATGAGCAGTTCTTC
CASSIRQTNNEQFF
>TRBJ1-2|NA|NA|TRBV4-3
TGCGCCAGCAGCCAAGAATGGGGACTGGCACGCGGCTACACCTTC
CASSQEWGLARGYTF
>TRBJ1-2|TRBD1|NA|TRBV2
TGTGCCAGCAGTGGGGGACAGGCTAACTATGGCTACACCTTC
CASSGGQANYGYTF
>TRBJ1-1|NA|NA|TRBV6-5
TGTGCCAGCAGTTACCGGAGGGAACGGGTCTTTACTGAAGCTTTCTTT
CASSYRRERVFTEAFF
>TRBJ2-1|TRBD2|NA|TRBV5-1
TGCGCCAGCAGCCAAACTAGCGGGGTGGGGAATGAGCAGTTCTTC
CASSQTSGVGNEQFF